This T cell receptor (beta chain) was documented in a study of T cell responses to AZD1222 COVID-19 vaccine. The study, taken as a whole, reports: Across the whole spike, CD4 TCRs peaked at regions 160-218 and 743-854. Variant regions that are unmutated are reportedly the target of nearly half of spike-specific TCRs. Mostly white British, mostly female donors; authors suggested clonal diversity may be underestimated.

CDR3 length equals 13 residues. Germline-derived CDR1 and CDR2 are SGHTA and FQGTGA. Trimming removed 3 bases from V and 2 bases from J, with 5 bases in between. Second doses were pooled across both intervals (about 4 or about 12 weeks). Produced via immunoSEQ multiplex PCR; TCRdb's table is partial and in-frame only. The sample holds around 78,000 clones, 90% seen once. This clone was counted once. What it recognizes is unknown. This clonotype originated in an adult who received the AZD1222 COVID-19 vaccine. The chain uses TRBV7-3 and TRBJ2-1; D is unclear. Sequenced here: peripheral blood, sampled 28 days after the second AZD1222 dose. CDR3 residues: CASSLAAYNEQFF. In DNA form, the CDR3 reads TGTGCCAGCAGCTTGGCGGCCTACAATGAGCAGTTCTTC. The whole variable domain, filled in from reference TRBV7-3 and TRBJ2-1, reads GAGVSQTPSNKVTEKGKYVELRCDPISGHTALYWYRQSLGQGPEFLIYFQGTGAADDSGLPNDRFFAVRPEGSVSTLKIQRTERGDSAVYLCASSLAAYNEQFFGPGTRLTVL.